This is a list of T cell receptor beta chains from one sample in a study of blood T cell repertoires in COVID-19. Clones were read by immunoSEQ multiplex PCR, and TCRdb kept only the in-frame ones, dropping some. The table shows approximately 210,000 clones, with 75% to 90% occurring only once. The specimen was PBMCs or T cells enriched from blood (not recorded which). The receptors were sampled from a young woman who had recovered from COVID-19. CDR3s include the opening cysteine and the closing phenylalanine or tryptophan. Each record gives: clone size, D gene, V gene, CDR3 protein. A D gene is named only where the DNA matches it firmly. Expanded clones are given a class, and other clones once, few, many or no size at all.

. | . | TRBV19 | CASSIALPADTQYF
. | . | TRBV5-1 | CATAQGVAYNEQFF
. | . | TRBV5-4 | CASSSGTTKKTQYF
. | . | TRBV7-3 | CASSLNLQNNEQFF
. | . | TRBV5-8 | CASHRFSNQPQHF
. | TRBD2 | TRBV7-8 | CASSLSGRADTQYF
. | . | TRBV11-2 | CASSLVTGNIQYF
. | TRBD2 | TRBV11-2 | CASSPWTSGGHRETQYF
. | TRBD1 | TRBV11-3 | CASSPRDRPYEQYF
. | TRBD2 | TRBV27 | CASRPTSGLAGGPRYF
. | TRBD2 | TRBV7-3 | CASSSTSGRATEQFF
. | . | TRBV4-3 | CASSQDIPLDGPYEQYF
. | TRBD1 | TRBV6-1 | CASSEALDREHEAFF
. | TRBD2 | TRBV5-1 | CASSPLAGDNEQFF
once | . | TRBV18 | CASSPGQGHNSPLHF
. | TRBD2 | TRBV4-3 | CASSPDTSGTGELFF
. | TRBD2 | TRBV7-2 | CASSPPHRLAVREQYF
. | . | TRBV7-3 | CASSLGGASGYTF
few | . | TRBV3-1/TRBV3-2 | CASSHLGVEQFF
once | TRBD1 | TRBV2 | CASTIRSGQGTPLHF
. | TRBD2 | TRBV13 | CASGLAGGFTDTQYF
. | . | TRBV6-5 | CASRDFEEQYF
. | . | TRBV3-1/TRBV3-2 | CASSQGAGQGTQYF
. | . | TRBV27 | CASSLSLSYGYTF
. | TRBD2 | TRBV6-5 | CASSFQAGADTGELFF
. | . | TRBV2 | CASSGGGLRGYGYTF
once | . | TRBV9 | CASSVAGPGDNNEQFF
. | . | TRBV13 | CASSIQGHGELFF
. | TRBD1 | TRBV7-2 | CASSPQTGFYGYTF
. | TRBD1 | TRBV6-5 | CASSSPTGGSTEAFF
. | . | TRBV5-1 | CASFSGSGSLNEQFF
. | TRBD1 | TRBV7-6 | CASSLGITTGATNEKLFF
. | TRBD1 | TRBV28 | CASSMRWTGNSYEQYF
. | . | TRBV15 | CATSSYLRATDGYTF
. | TRBD1 | TRBV30 | CAWSRGQGVQPQHF
. | . | TRBV10-3 | CAILEYMNTEAFF
. | . | TRBV15 | CATRSRGYNQPQHF
few | TRBD1 | TRBV7-8 | CASSLGDRVGGYTF
. | . | TRBV3-1/TRBV3-2 | CASSYSSYNEQFF
. | TRBD2 | TRBV5-1 | CASSGTSGGDTQYF
once | . | TRBV21-1 | CASSKIRLAESYNEQFF